Following are 12 T cell receptor beta chains from one sample sequenced in a study of cytomegalovirus exposure and HLA in healthy donors. Primers: 60 Vbeta forward and 13 Jbeta reverse. The repertoire was sequenced with immunoSEQ multiplex PCR; TCRdb's copy has only in-frame clones and lacks some. The sample lists around 100,000 clones; around 70% were seen once. The material sequenced was PBMCs. The source of these receptors is a young man in good health and CMV-seropositive.

The gene calls are TRBV18 and TRBJ2-3; 8 nucleotides align to TRBD1. The germline V gene encodes CDR1 KGHSH and CDR2 LQKENI. The ends lost 3 bases at V and 2 bases at J; junction bases unmatched: 4. This CDR3 comprises 15 residues. CDR3 nucleotides: TGTGCCAGCTCACCCGACAGGGGACTCACAGATACGCAGTATTTT. This translates into CASSPDRGLTDTQYF.

The chain employs TRBV5-1 and TRBJ1-1; D perhaps matches TRBD1 (5 bases). The germline CDR1 and CDR2 sequences are SGHRS and YFSETQ. The CDR3 has 16 amino acids. V dropped 0 bases and J dropped 7 bases, with 19 bases sitting between them. The CDR3 DNA is TGCGCCAGCAGCTTGGCCTTACAGGAGGGTAGCGGTGAAGCTTTCTTT. Amino acids: CASSLALQEGSGEAFF. Full variable domain (outside the CDR3, taken from reference TRBV5-1 and TRBJ1-1): KAGVTQTPRYLIKTRGQQVTLSCSPISGHRSVSWYQQTPGQGLQFLFEYFSETQRNKGNFPGRFSGRQFSNSRSEMNVSTLELGDSALYLCASSLALQEGSGEAFFGQGTRLTVV.

A few counts support this clone. This chain joins TRBV5-4 and TRBJ2-7; 9 bases line up with TRBD1. CDR3 size: 14 residues. Germline V CDR1 and CDR2: SGHNT, YYREEE (reference sequence). J lost 2 bases, V lost 2 bases, and 2 bases had no gene match. In DNA form, the CDR3 reads TGTGCCAGCAGCTTCAACAGGGGGCCCTACGAGCAGTACTTC. Its protein is CASSFNRGPYEQYF.

The rearrangement uses TRBV6-1 and TRBJ1-5; D is perhaps TRBD1 (5 bases). V was cut by 1 base and J by 0 bases, with 13 bases left in between. From germline, CDR1 is MNHNS and CDR2 SASEGT. The CDR3 loop spans 17 amino acids. Here the CDR3 DNA reads TGTGCCAGCAGTGAAGGGACGGGGGTTTATAGCAATCAGCCCCAGCATTTT. It yields the protein CASSEGTGVYSNQPQHF.

The J gene is TRBJ1-1, the V gene TRBV5-1, with TRBD1 as a possible D gene (6 bases). The V end lost 1 base, the J end lost 3 bases, and 16 bases lay between the germline ends. Germline V lookup: CDR1 SGHRS, CDR2 YFSETQ. The CDR3 runs 16 residues. CDR3 region: CASSLFGGRVDTEAFF. The DNA of the CDR3 is TGCGCCAGCAGCTTGTTTGGGGGCAGGGTTGACACTGAAGCTTTCTTT.

This clone was seen a handful of times. This rearrangement joins TRBV9 to TRBJ2-1; 7 bases match TRBD2. Germline V gene lookup returns CDR1 SGDLS and CDR2 YYNGEE. V shed 2 bases and J 4 bases; nucleotides not matched to a gene: 6. The CDR3 contains 15 residues. DNA of the CDR3: TGTGCCAGCAGCGTTAATAGCGGGTCATACAATGAGCAGTTCTTC. Protein: CASSVNSGSYNEQFF. The full variable domain, completed using reference TRBV9 and TRBJ2-1, is DSGVTQTPKHLITATGQRVTLRCSPRSGDLSVYWYQQSLDQGLQFLIQYYNGEERAKGNILERFSAQQFPDLHSELNLSSLELGDSALYFCASSVNSGSYNEQFFGPGTRLTVL.

V is TRBV5-6 and J is TRBJ1-2; D is unclear. Between the trimmed V and J ends, which lost 3 bases and 0 bases, there was a span of 9 bases. Germline CDR1 reads SGHDT; CDR2 reads YYEEEE. The CDR3 contains 14 residues. CDR3 in DNA: TGTGCCAGCAGCTCGGAGACGGCTAACTATGGCTACACCTTC. Protein sequence: CASSSETANYGYTF.

This clone was observed a handful of times. The chain links TRBV7-9 to TRBJ1-1, with D perhaps TRBD1 (6 bases). CDR3 length: 15 residues. V was clipped by 5 bases and J by 4 bases, with 17 bases between them. From germline, CDR1 is SEHNR and CDR2 FQNEAQ (reference sequence). The CDR3 coding sequence is TGTGCCAGCAGCCCCTATACAGGGAGCGGCACTGAAGCTTTCTTT. Protein product: CASSPYTGSGTEAFF.

This chain connects TRBV7-6 to TRBJ2-3, with 7 positions matching TRBD2. This CDR3 region has 16 residues. Trimming at V came to 7 bases and at J to 1 base, leaving 11 bases not matched to a gene. Per the germline V gene, CDR1 is SGHVS and CDR2 is FNYEAQ. CDR3 bases: TGTGCCAGCACCCTTAGAGGCGGGGGAGGCACAGATACGCAGTATTTT. This translates into CASTLRGGGGTDTQYF.

The gene calls are TRBV30 and TRBJ2-4, with D possibly TRBD1 on 5 matching bases. This CDR3 has 12 residues. The V end was cut by 1 base, the J end by 7 bases, with 8 bases between. Germline CDR1 and CDR2: GTSNPN and SVGIG (reference sequence). The CDR3 DNA is TGTGCCTGGAGTGAGGGGTCGAACATTCAGTACTTC. Translation gives CAWSEGSNIQYF. The whole variable domain, remainder taken from reference TRBV30 and TRBJ2-4, is SQTIHQWPATLVQPVGSPLSLECTVEGTSNPNLYWYRQAAGRGLQLLFYSVGIGQISSEVPQNLSASRPQDRQFILSSKKLLLSDSGFYLCAWSEGSNIQYFGAGTRLSVL.

The V and J genes are TRBV25-1 and TRBJ2-4; possible D gene TRBD1, 5 bases. From germline, CDR1 is MGHDK and CDR2 SYGVNS. This CDR3 is built from 16 residues. The V end was cut by 3 bases, the J end by 6 bases, with 18 bases between. This chain's CDR3 is CASSEETASSGNIQYF. The DNA for the CDR3 is TGTGCCAGCAGTGAGGAGACAGCCTCCTCAGGAAACATTCAGTACTTC.

This sequence joins TRBV5-1 and TRBJ2-3, with a possible D match to TRBD2 (6 bases). This CDR3 region has 15 residues. V was shortened by 1 base and J by 4 bases, with 13 bases between the two germline ends. Germline CDR1 SGHRS, CDR2 YFSETQ. This chain's CDR3 is CASSLYGGGADTQYF. DNA for the CDR3: TGCGCCAGCAGCTTGTACGGGGGAGGCGCAGATACGCAGTATTTT.